These 7 T cell receptor beta chains share one sample of origin, sequenced in a study of shared clonotypes between healthy human individuals. Terminally differentiated effector memory CD45RA+ cells were excluded by CCR7 positive selection of CD45RO-negative cells. TCRdb's table, derived via immunoSEQ multiplex PCR, lists solely in-frame clones and lacks some. The table has hundreds of thousands of clones, 85% to 95% seen once. The sequenced material came from naive CD8+ T cells sorted from blood. These receptors originate from a woman aged 25 to 39 in good health.

V gene TRBV28 combines with J gene TRBJ2-5; 10 bases are shared with TRBD2. J lost 1 base, V lost 7 bases, and 9 bases had no gene match. The CDR3 totals 16 residues. Germline lookup yields CDR1 MDHEN and CDR2 SYDVKM. The CDR3 is CASKLSGRAPQETQYF. The DNA of the CDR3 is TGTGCCAGCAAACTAAGCGGGAGGGCCCCCCAAGAGACCCAGTACTTC.

The rearrangement uses TRBV20-1 and TRBJ1-1; D is uncertain. Trimming removed 5 bases from V and 7 bases from J, with 8 bases in between. Per germline, CDR1 DFQATT and CDR2 SNEGSKA (reference sequence). This CDR3 spans 10 amino acids. CDR3 amino acids: CSADSYEAFF. The DNA of the CDR3 is TGCAGTGCTGACTCCTATGAAGCTTTCTTT.

The V and J genes are TRBV19 and TRBJ2-3, with D unclear. The length of the CDR3 is 15 residues. Germline V gene data show CDR1 as LNHDA and CDR2 as SQIVND (reference sequence). Trimming left V 5 bases short and J 4 bases short, with 16 bases between. This CDR3 reads CASSPNGRPPDTQYF. Written as DNA, the CDR3 is TGTGCCAGTAGTCCTAATGGTCGTCCCCCAGATACGCAGTATTTT. The full variable domain, its missing parts supplied by reference TRBV19 and TRBJ2-3, is DGGITQSPKYLFRKEGQNVTLSCEQNLNHDAMYWYRQDPGQGLRLIYYSQIVNDFQKGDIAEGYSVSREKKESFPLTVTSAQKNPTAFYLCASSPNGRPPDTQYFGPGTRLTVL.

The chain joins TRBV7-9 to TRBJ2-1, with 9 bases lining up with TRBD2. This CDR3 contains 12 residues. V lost 6 bases, J lost 6 bases, and 0 bases stayed unmatched. Per the germline V gene, CDR1 is SEHNR and CDR2 is FQNEAQ (reference sequence). The CDR3: CASRLAGNEQFF. The CDR3 DNA follows: TGTGCCAGCAGACTAGCGGGCAATGAGCAGTTCTTC.

This rearrangement joins TRBV30 to TRBJ2-1; D possibly corresponds to TRBD2 (5 bases). In germline, CDR1 is GTSNPN, CDR2 SVGIG (reference sequence). The CDR3 length is 11 residues. V was clipped by 0 bases and J by 10 bases, with 7 bases between them. In DNA, the CDR3 is TGTGCCTGGAGTGTAGCGGACGAGCAGTTCTTC. This sequence encodes CAWSVADEQFF.

This chain uses TRBV27 with TRBJ1-2, with TRBD1 identical over 8 bases. Trimming removed 5 bases from V and 5 bases from J; junction bases left unmatched: 16. This CDR3 contains 17 residues. The germline V gene encodes CDR1 MNHEY and CDR2 SMNVEV (reference sequence). CDR3 region: CASSANFGQGVWYGYTF. The CDR3 DNA is TGTGCCAGCAGTGCCAACTTCGGACAGGGAGTTTGGTATGGCTACACCTTC.

V usage is TRBV7-9 and J usage is TRBJ1-1, with TRBD1 as a possible D gene (5 bases). Germline V lookup: CDR1 SEHNR, CDR2 FQNEAQ (reference sequence). This CDR3 region has 15 residues. Trimming pared 1 base from V and 0 bases from J, leaving 9 bases between. CDR3 coding DNA: TGTGCCAGCAGCTTAGGGGGGGTTATGAACACTGAAGCTTTCTTT. Its protein is CASSLGGVMNTEAFF.